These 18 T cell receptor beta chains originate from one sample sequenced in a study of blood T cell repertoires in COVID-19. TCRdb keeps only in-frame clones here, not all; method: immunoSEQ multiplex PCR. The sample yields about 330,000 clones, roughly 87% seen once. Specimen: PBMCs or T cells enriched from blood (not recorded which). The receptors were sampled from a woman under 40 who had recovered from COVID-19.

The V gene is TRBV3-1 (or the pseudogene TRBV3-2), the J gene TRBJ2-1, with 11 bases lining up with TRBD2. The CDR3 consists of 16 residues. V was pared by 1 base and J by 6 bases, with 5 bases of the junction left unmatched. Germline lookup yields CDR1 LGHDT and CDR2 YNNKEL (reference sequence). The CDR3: CASSQVPLAGGNEQFF. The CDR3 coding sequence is TGTGCCAGCAGCCAAGTACCCCTAGCGGGGGGCAATGAGCAGTTCTTC.

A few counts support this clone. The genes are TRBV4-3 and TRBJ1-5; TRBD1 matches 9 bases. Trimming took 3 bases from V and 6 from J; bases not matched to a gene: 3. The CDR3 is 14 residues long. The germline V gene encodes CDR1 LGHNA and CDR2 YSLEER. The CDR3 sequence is CASSQDRGRQPQHF. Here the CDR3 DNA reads TGCGCCAGCAGCCAGGACAGGGGTCGTCAGCCCCAGCATTTT.

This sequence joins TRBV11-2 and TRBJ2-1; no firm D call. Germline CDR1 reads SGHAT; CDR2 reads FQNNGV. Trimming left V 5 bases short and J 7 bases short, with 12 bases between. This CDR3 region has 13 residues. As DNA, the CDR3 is TGTGCCAGCAGCCCGAACACCAATAATGAGCAGTTCTTC. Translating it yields CASSPNTNNEQFF. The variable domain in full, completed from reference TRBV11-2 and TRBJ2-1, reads EAGVAQSPRYKIIEKRQSVAFWCNPISGHATLYWYQQILGQGPKLLIQFQNNGVVDDSQLPKDRFSAERLKGVDSTLKIQPAKLEDSAVYLCASSPNTNNEQFFGPGTRLTVL.

The CDR3 coding sequence is TGTGCCAGCAGGGAGGGGGCGCGTGTTGGCTACACCTTC. This encodes CASREGARVGYTF. The chain recombines TRBV25-1 with TRBJ1-2; 7 bases fit TRBD1. Looked up from germline, CDR1 is MGHDK and CDR2 is SYGVNS. V gave up 6 bases and J gave up 7 bases; unmatched junction bases: 8. This CDR3 region has 13 residues.

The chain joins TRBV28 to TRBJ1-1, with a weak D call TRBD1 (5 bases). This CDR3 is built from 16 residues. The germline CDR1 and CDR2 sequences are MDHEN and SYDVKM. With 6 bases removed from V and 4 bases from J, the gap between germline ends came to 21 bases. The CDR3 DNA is TGTGCCAGCAGCCTCCTTCGGCCTAGGGGTGGCACTGAAGCTTTCTTT. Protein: CASSLLRPRGGTEAFF.

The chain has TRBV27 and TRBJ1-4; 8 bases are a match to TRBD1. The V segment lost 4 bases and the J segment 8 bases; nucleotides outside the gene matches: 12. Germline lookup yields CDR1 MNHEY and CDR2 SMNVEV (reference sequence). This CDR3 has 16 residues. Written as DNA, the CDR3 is TGTGCCAGCAGTTCCTTGAGTGAGACAGGGGACGAAAAACTGTTTTTT. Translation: CASSSLSETGDEKLFF.

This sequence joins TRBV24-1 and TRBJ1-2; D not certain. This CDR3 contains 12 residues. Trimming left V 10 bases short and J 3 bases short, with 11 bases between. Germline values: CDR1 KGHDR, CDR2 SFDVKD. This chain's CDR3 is CATCWPHYGYTF. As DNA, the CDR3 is TGTGCCACTTGTTGGCCCCACTATGGCTACACCTTC.

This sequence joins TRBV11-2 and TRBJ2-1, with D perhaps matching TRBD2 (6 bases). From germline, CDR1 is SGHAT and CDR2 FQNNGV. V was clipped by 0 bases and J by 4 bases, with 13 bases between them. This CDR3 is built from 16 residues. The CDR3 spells CASSLEDLRGYNEQFF. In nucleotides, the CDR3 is TGTGCCAGCAGCTTAGAAGACCTCCGGGGGTACAATGAGCAGTTCTTC. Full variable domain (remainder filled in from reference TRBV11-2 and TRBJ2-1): EAGVAQSPRYKIIEKRQSVAFWCNPISGHATLYWYQQILGQGPKLLIQFQNNGVVDDSQLPKDRFSAERLKGVDSTLKIQPAKLEDSAVYLCASSLEDLRGYNEQFFGPGTRLTVL.

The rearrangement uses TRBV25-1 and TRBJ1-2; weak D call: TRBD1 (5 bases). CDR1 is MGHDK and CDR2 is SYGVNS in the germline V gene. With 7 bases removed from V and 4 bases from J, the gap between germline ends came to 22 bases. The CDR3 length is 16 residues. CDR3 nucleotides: TGTGCCAGCACCGGGAACACGGGGGGGTCTCGCTATGGCTACACCTTC. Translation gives CASTGNTGGSRYGYTF.

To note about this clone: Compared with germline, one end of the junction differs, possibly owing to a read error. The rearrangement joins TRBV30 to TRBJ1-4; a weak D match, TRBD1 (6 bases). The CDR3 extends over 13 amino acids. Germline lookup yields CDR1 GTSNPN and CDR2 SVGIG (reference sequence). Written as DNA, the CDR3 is TGTGCCTGGACCGGGGGGGCTAAGGAAAAACTGTTTTTT. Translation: CAWTGGAKEKLFF.

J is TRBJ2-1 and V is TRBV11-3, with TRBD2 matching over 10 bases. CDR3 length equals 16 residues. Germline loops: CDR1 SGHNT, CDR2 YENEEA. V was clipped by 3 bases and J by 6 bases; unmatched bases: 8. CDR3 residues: CASSLALAGASNEQFF. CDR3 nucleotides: TGTGCCAGCAGCTTGGCTCTAGCGGGGGCCAGCAATGAGCAGTTCTTC. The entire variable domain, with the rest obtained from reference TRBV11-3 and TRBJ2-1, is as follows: EAGVVQSPRYKIIEKKQPVAFWCNPISGHNTLYWYLQNLGQGPELLIRYENEEAVDDSQLPKDRFSAERLKGVDSTLKIQPAELGDSAVYLCASSLALAGASNEQFFGPGTRLTVL.

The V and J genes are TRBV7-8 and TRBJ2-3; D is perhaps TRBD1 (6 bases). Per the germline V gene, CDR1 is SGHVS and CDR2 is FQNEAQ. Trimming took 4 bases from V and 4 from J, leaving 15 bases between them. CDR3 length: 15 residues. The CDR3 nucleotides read TGTGCCAGCAGCTCGAGACGACAGGCGGCAGATACGCAGTATTTT. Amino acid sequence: CASSSRRQAADTQYF.

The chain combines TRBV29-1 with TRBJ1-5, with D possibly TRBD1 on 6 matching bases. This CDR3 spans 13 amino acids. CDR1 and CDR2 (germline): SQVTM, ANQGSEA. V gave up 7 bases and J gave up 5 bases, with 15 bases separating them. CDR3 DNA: TGCAGCGCTCGAACAGGGATGGATCAGCCCCAGCATTTT. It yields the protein CSARTGMDQPQHF. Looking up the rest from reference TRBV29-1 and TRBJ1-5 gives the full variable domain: SAVISQKPSRDICQRGTSLTIQCQVDSQVTMMFWYRQQPGQSLTLIATANQGSEATYESGFVIDKFPISRPNLTFSTLTVSNMSPEDSSIYLCSARTGMDQPQHFGDGTRLSIL.

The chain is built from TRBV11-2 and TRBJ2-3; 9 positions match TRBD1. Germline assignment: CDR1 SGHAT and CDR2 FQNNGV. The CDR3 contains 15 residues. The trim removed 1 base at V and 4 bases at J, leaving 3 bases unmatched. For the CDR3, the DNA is TGTGCCAGCAGCTTAGGGGACAGGGCGGCAGATACGCAGTATTTT. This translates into CASSLGDRAADTQYF.

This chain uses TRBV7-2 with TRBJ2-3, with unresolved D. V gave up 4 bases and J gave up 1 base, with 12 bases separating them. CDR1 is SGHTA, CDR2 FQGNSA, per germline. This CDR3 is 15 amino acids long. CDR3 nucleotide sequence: TGTGCCAGCAGCTCCTTCAAAACGGGCACAGATACGCAGTATTTT. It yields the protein CASSSFKTGTDTQYF.

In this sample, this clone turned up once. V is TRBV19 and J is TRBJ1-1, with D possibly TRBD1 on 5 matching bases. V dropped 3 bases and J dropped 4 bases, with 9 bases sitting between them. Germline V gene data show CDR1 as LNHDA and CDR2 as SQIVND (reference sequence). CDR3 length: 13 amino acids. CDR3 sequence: CASSIRGSTEAFF. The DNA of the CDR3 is TGTGCCAGTAGTATTCGGGGGAGCACTGAAGCTTTCTTT.

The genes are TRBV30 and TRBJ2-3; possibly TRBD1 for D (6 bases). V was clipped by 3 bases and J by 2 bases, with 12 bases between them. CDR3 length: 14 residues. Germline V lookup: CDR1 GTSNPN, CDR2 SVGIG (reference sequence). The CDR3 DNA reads TGTGCCTGGAGGACAGGTTCGATCACAGATACGCAGTATTTT. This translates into CAWRTGSITDTQYF. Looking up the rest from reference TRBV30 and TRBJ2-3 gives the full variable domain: SQTIHQWPATLVQPVGSPLSLECTVEGTSNPNLYWYRQAAGRGLQLLFYSVGIGQISSEVPQNLSASRPQDRQFILSSKKLLLSDSGFYLCAWRTGSITDTQYFGPGTRLTVL.

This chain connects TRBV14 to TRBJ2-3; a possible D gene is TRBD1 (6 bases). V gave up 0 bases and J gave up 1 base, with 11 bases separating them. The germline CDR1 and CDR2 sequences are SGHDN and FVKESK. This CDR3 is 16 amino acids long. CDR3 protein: CASSQDQGIGTDTQYF. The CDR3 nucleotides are TGTGCCAGCAGCCAAGACCAGGGGATAGGCACAGATACGCAGTATTTT.